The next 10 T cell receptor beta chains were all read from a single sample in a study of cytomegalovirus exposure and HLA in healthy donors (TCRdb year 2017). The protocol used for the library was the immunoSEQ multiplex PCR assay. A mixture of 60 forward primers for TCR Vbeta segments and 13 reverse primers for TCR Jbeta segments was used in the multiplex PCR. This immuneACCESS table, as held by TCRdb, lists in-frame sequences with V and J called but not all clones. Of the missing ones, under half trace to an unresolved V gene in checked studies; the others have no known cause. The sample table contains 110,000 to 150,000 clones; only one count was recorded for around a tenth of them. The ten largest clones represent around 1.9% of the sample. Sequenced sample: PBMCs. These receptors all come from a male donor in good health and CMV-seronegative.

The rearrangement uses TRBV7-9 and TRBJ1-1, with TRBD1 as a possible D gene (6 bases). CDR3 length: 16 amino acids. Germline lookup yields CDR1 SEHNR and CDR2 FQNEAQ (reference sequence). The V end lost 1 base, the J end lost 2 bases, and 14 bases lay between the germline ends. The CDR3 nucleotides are TGTGCCAGCAGCTTAGGCGAAGTAGGGGGTAACACTGAAGCTTTCTTT. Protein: CASSLGEVGGNTEAFF.

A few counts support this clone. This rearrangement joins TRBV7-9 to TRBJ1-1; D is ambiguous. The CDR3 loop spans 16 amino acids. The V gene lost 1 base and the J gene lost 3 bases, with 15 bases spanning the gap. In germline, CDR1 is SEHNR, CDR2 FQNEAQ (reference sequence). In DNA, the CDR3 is TGTGCCAGCAGCTTAGGTCTAACCCCGAGGGACACTGAAGCTTTCTTT. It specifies CASSLGLTPRDTEAFF.

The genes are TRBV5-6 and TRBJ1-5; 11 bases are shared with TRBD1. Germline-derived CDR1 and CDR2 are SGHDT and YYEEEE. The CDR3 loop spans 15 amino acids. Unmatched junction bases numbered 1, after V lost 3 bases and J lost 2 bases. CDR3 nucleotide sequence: TGTGCCAGCAGCTGGGGACAGGGGGGCAATCAGCCCCAGCATTTT. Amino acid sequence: CASSWGQGGNQPQHF.

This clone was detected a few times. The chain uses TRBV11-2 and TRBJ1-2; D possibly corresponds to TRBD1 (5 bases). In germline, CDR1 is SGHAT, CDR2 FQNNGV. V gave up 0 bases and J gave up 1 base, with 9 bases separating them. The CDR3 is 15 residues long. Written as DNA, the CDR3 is TGTGCCAGCAGCTTAGAGGCAGGGAATAACTATGGCTACACCTTC. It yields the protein CASSLEAGNNYGYTF.

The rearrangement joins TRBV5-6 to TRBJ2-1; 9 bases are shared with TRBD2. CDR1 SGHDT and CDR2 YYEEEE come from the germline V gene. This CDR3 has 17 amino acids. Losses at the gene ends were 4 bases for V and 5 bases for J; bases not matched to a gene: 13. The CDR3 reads CASSPTFSGRRHNEQFF. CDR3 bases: TGTGCCAGCAGCCCGACCTTTAGCGGGAGAAGACACAATGAGCAGTTCTTC.

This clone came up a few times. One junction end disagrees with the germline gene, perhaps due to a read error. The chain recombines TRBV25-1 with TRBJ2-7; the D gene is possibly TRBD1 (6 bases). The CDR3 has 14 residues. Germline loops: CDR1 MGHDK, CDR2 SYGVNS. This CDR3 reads CASRKRGGSSEQYF. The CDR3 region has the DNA TGTGCCAGCAGAAAAAGAGGGGGTTCCTCCGAGCAGTACTTC.

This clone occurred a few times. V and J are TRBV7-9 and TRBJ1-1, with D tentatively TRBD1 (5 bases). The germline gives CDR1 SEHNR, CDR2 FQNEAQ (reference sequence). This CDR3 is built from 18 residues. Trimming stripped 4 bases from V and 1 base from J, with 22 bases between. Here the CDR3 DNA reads TGTGCCAGCAGCTGGACCTGGGAGGCCGGGAGGGGGAACACTGAAGCTTTCTTT. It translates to CASSWTWEAGRGNTEAFF.

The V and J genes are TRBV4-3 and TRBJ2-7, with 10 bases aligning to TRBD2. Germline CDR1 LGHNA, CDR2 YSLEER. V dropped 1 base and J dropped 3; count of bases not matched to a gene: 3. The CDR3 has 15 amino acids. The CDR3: CASSQGSGGGYEQYF. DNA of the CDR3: TGCGCCAGCAGCCAAGGGAGCGGGGGGGGCTACGAGCAGTACTTC.

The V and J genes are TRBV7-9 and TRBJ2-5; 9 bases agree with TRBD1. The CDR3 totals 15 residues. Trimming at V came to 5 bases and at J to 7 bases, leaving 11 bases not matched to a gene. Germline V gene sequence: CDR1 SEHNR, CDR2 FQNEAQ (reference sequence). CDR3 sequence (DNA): TGTGCCAGCAGCCAAAACAGGGGGCGGGAAGGGACCCAGTACTTC. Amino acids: CASSQNRGREGTQYF.

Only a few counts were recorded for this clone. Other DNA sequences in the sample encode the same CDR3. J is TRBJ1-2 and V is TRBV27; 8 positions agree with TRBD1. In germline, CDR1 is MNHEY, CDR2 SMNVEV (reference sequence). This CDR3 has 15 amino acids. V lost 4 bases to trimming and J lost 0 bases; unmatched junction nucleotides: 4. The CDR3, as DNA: TGTGCCAGCAGTTCACGGGACAGGCCTAACTATGGCTACACCTTC. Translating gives CASSSRDRPNYGYTF.